This entry features one T cell receptor beta chain sequence. The antigen is unknown. This CDR3 has 13 residues. The V end was cut by 7 bases, the J end by 5 bases, with 14 bases between. The V gene's germline CDR1 is SNHLY and CDR2 FYNNEI. This entry is derived from a study of T cell repertoires in ileal Crohn's disease. Study information: At postoperative colonoscopy, neoterminal ileum biopsies were taken as M6. Broader study findings: The median delay to postoperative endoscopy was approximately 6.4 months. Mucosal expansions were suggested to be mainly CD8 T cells. Compared with non-smokers, active smokers at surgery showed more clonal expansions.

Sequenced by immunoSEQ multiplex PCR; TCRdb stores in-frame clones only, minus some. The sample consists of over 10,000 clones, roughly 71% of them appearing once. Described time point: neoterminal ileum biopsy at postoperative endoscopy, about 6 months after surgery. The chain employs TRBV2 and TRBJ1-1; D gene uncertain. The receptor was isolated from an adult with Crohn's disease. The specimen was ileal tissue. The CDR3 spells CASKRDSGTEAFF. CDR3 sequence (DNA): TGTGCCAGCAAACGTGACTCGGGTACTGAAGCTTTCTTT.